One sample yielded the 21 T cell receptor beta chains listed below, sequenced in a study of T-cell memory formation after mild COVID-19. TCRdb used MiXCR to reprocess the 5' RACE reads, holding one entry per CDR3 protein. The sample includes about 180,000 distinct CDR3 sequences, 16% of them seen just once. Sequenced sample: PBMCs or a T cell subset sorted from them (not recorded which). Receptors were obtained from an adult woman who had mild COVID-19 (a few samples of this study predate the infection). Cell type and time point are not known.

In this sample, this clonotype turned up many times. The CDR3 sequence: CASSLTGGGPNEQFF. For the CDR3, the DNA is TGTGCCAGCAGCTTAACTGGCGGGGGGCCCAATGAGCAGTTCTTC. The gene calls are TRBV7-3 and TRBJ2-1; TRBD2 aligns across 8 bases. Germline V gene lookup returns CDR1 SGHTA and CDR2 FQGTGA. This CDR3 contains 15 residues. The J segment lost 6 bases and the V segment lost 0 bases, leaving 4 bases of the junction unmatched.

Written as DNA, the CDR3 is TGTGCCAGCAGGCCCGGGACCGCGAGCAATGAGCAGTTCTTC. Amino acid sequence: CASRPGTASNEQFF. This chain links TRBV2 with TRBJ2-1; D assignment may be TRBD1 or TRBD2 (5 bases each). The CDR3 totals 14 residues. With 6 bases removed from V and 6 bases from J, the gap between germline ends came to 15 bases. The germline gives CDR1 SNHLY, CDR2 FYNNEI.

The chain couples TRBV2 to TRBJ1-6, with D hard to call. The CDR3 extends over 11 amino acids. The germline V gene encodes CDR1 SNHLY and CDR2 FYNNEI. V was trimmed by 6 bases and J by 7 bases, leaving 4 bases between them. CDR3 protein: CASRTNSPLHF. The CDR3 DNA sequence: TGTGCCAGCAGGACAAATTCACCCCTCCACTTT. Complete variable domain (other parts from reference TRBV2 and TRBJ1-6): EPEVTQTPSHQVTQMGQEVILRCVPISNHLYFYWYRQILGQKVEFLVSFYNNEISEKSEIFDDQFSVERPDGSNFTLKIRSTKLEDSAMYFCASRTNSPLHFGNGTRLTVT.

The rearrangement uses TRBV6-1 and TRBJ2-5; the D is unclear. Germline loops: CDR1 MNHNS, CDR2 SASEGT. This CDR3 is built from 13 residues. CDR3 amino acids: CATARRNQETQYF. The CDR3, as DNA: TGTGCAACCGCTCGACGGAACCAAGAGACCCAGTACTTC.

This clonotype was seen only a few times. The chain links TRBV9 to TRBJ2-3; D perhaps matches TRBD2 (5 bases). Germline CDR1 SGDLS, CDR2 YYNGEE. Between the trimmed V and J ends, which lost 1 base and 4 bases, there was a span of 10 bases. The CDR3 is made up of 14 amino acids. The CDR3 bases are TGTGCCAGCAGCGTACTGGGAGTGGCAGATACGCAGTATTTT. Encoded protein: CASSVLGVADTQYF.

The chain couples TRBV11-1 to TRBJ1-2; 10 bases are shared with TRBD1. The CDR3 contains 14 residues. The J segment lost 7 bases and the V segment lost 4 bases, leaving 6 bases of the junction unmatched. Germline V gene data show CDR1 as SGHAT and CDR2 as FQDESV (reference sequence). CDR3 in amino acids: CASSSPDRGLGYTF. CDR3 nucleotides: TGTGCCAGCAGCTCCCCCGACAGGGGGCTTGGCTACACCTTC.

V is TRBV15 and J is TRBJ2-2; D ambiguous. V was trimmed by 0 bases and J by 1 base, leaving 6 bases between them. The CDR3 spans 15 residues. Germline V gene lookup returns CDR1 LNHNV and CDR2 YYDKDF (reference sequence). As DNA, the CDR3 is TGTGCCACCAGCAGAGAAGACTTGAACACCGGGGAGCTGTTTTTT. Translating it yields CATSREDLNTGELFF.

Only a few counts were recorded for this clonotype. The V and J genes are TRBV24-1 and TRBJ1-2; D is unclear. Deletions cut 1 base from V and 8 bases from J, with 16 bases between. Germline CDR1 reads KGHDR; CDR2 reads SFDVKD. This CDR3 has 15 residues. CDR3 in amino acids: CATSDFWQVGGGYTF. For the CDR3, the DNA is TGTGCCACCAGTGATTTTTGGCAGGTTGGCGGAGGCTACACCTTC.

A few counts support this clonotype. This chain connects TRBV4-2 to TRBJ2-7; 8 nucleotides match TRBD2. CDR3 size: 18 residues. Germline values: CDR1 LGHNA, CDR2 YNFKEQ. V shed 0 bases and J 2 bases; nucleotides not matched to a gene: 12. Written as DNA, the CDR3 is TGTGCCAGCAGCCAAGATGCGAGCGGGGGCCCCAACCCCTACGAGCAGTACTTC. It is translated as CASSQDASGGPNPYEQYF.

V and J are TRBV18 and TRBJ1-1, with D maybe TRBD1 (5 bases). This CDR3 is built from 15 residues. The germline CDR1 and CDR2 sequences are KGHSH and LQKENI. V lost 6 bases and J lost 2, with 16 bases in between. The CDR3, as DNA: TGTGCCAGCTCTGGAGCGGGGAGGGGAAACACTGAAGCTTTCTTT. It translates to CASSGAGRGNTEAFF.

In its sample, this clonotype was seen a few times. The chain recombines TRBV11-1 with TRBJ2-1; D is perhaps TRBD2 (6 bases). This CDR3 contains 11 residues. Germline-derived CDR1 and CDR2 are SGHAT and FQDESV (reference sequence). Between the trimmed V and J ends, which lost 5 bases and 8 bases, there was a span of 7 bases. In DNA, the CDR3 is TGTGCCAGCAGCGCGGGGTATGAGCAGTTCTTC. It codes for CASSAGYEQFF.

This clonotype was found a few times. This sequence joins TRBV12-3 or TRBV12-4 and TRBJ2-1, with D uncertain. The CDR3 sequence is 12 residues long. V lost 5 bases and J 13 bases, leaving 15 bases between the germline ends. In nucleotides, the CDR3 is TGTGCCAGCAGTGCACGGGCCTTCAGACAGTTCTTC. Translated, it gives CASSARAFRQFF.

This clonotype was seen more than once but under ten times. J is TRBJ2-5 and V is TRBV18; D remains ambiguous. This CDR3 has 13 residues. V lost 4 bases and J lost 2, with 8 bases in between. Germline CDR1 is KGHSH and CDR2 is LQKENI. The DNA of the CDR3 is TGTGCCAGCTCACTTTACCTACAAGAGACCCAGTACTTC. Its protein product is CASSLYLQETQYF.

This clonotype came up a few times. The rearrangement joins TRBV10-3 to TRBJ2-7; D possibly matches TRBD1 or TRBD2 (5 bases each). This CDR3 is built from 15 residues. Germline-derived CDR1 and CDR2 are ENHRY and SYGVKD. Trimming took off 6 bases at V and 0 bases at J, with 15 bases between the two ends. Here the CDR3 reads CAISAPGQNSYEQYF. CDR3 sequence (DNA): TGTGCCATCAGCGCACCGGGGCAAAACTCCTACGAGCAGTACTTC.

This clonotype was detected only a few times. V and J are TRBV20-1 and TRBJ1-5, with D possibly being TRBD1 (6 bases). Deletions cut 6 bases from V and 4 bases from J, with 13 bases between. The CDR3 is made up of 13 amino acids. Germline assignment: CDR1 DFQATT and CDR2 SNEGSKA (reference sequence). CDR3 nucleotide sequence: TGCAGTGCCCCGACAGGCCCTAATCAGCCCCAGCATTTT. Amino acids: CSAPTGPNQPQHF.

The chain recombines TRBV3-1 with TRBJ2-6, with D possibly TRBD1 on 6 matching bases. The V end lost 0 bases, the J end lost 0 bases, and 9 bases lay between the germline ends. The germline CDR1 and CDR2 sequences are LGHDT and YNNKEL (reference sequence). The CDR3 is made up of 17 amino acids. For the CDR3, the DNA is TGTGCCAGCAGCCAAGATTACAGGGACTCTGGGGCCAACGTCCTGACTTTC. Its translation is CASSQDYRDSGANVLTF.

This clonotype came up many times. V usage is TRBV29-1 and J usage is TRBJ2-1, with a possible D match to TRBD1 (5 bases). CDR3 length: 13 amino acids. Trimming shortened V by 8 bases and J by 9 bases, and 20 bases separated the two germline ends. CDR1 is SQVTM, CDR2 ANQGSEA, per germline. The CDR3 reads CSTRAQGSSEQFF. In nucleotides, the CDR3 is TGCAGCACAAGAGCCCAGGGATCCAGTGAGCAGTTCTTC.

This clonotype was seen more than once but under ten times. The chain joins TRBV12-3 or TRBV12-4 to TRBJ2-2; 10 nucleotides align to TRBD2. The CDR3 has 16 amino acids. V shed 6 bases, J shed 1 base, and the junction held 5 bases outside the gene matches. CDR3 amino acids: CASSRLAGVNTGELFF. CDR3 bases: TGTGCCAGCAGCCGGCTAGCGGGGGTGAACACCGGGGAGCTGTTTTTT.

This clonotype was counted a few times. The CDR3 loop is CASSSQSGKGAPDTQYF. Here the CDR3 DNA reads TGCGCCAGCAGTAGTCAAAGTGGGAAAGGGGCCCCAGATACGCAGTATTTT. This rearrangement joins TRBV23-1 to TRBJ2-3; D may be TRBD1 (5 bases). TRBV23-1 is assigned to the ORF class and has an uncertain function. Trimming removed 5 bases at V and 4 bases at J, with 22 bases between. This CDR3 has 17 amino acids.

The rearrangement joins TRBV6-2 or TRBV6-3 to TRBJ2-6, with 7 positions matching TRBD1. Germline CDR1 reads MNHEY; CDR2 reads SVGEGT. CDR3 length: 20 residues. V gave up 6 bases and J gave up 0 bases; unmatched junction bases: 17. For the CDR3, the DNA is TGTGCCAGCAGGGAACCCAACAGGGGCCCACCAAACTCTGGGGCCAACGTCCTGACTTTC. Translation gives CASREPNRGPPNSGANVLTF.

The chain uses TRBV7-9 and TRBJ2-1; 7 bases line up with TRBD1. In germline, CDR1 is SEHNR, CDR2 FQNEAQ (reference sequence). This CDR3 contains 13 residues. V lost 5 bases and J lost 8; bases outside the gene matches: 6. CDR3 bases: TGTGCCAGCAGCAGAGGGACAGTCGATGAGCAGTTCTTC. This encodes CASSRGTVDEQFF. Using reference TRBV7-9 and TRBJ2-1 for the parts outside the CDR3, the full variable domain is DTGVSQNPRHKITKRGQNVTFRCDPISEHNRLYWYRQTLGQGPEFLTYFQNEAQLEKSRLLSDRFSAERPKGSFSTLEIQRTEQGDSAMYLCASSRGTVDEQFFGPGTRLTVL.